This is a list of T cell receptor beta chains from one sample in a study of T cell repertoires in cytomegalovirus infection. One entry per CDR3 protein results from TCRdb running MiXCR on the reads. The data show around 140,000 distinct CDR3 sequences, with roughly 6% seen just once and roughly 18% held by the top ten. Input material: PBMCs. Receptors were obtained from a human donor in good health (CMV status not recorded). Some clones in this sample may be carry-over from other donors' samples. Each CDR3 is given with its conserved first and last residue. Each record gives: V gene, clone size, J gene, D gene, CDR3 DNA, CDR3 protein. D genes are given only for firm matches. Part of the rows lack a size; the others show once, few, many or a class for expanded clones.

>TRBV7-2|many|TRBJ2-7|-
TGTGCCAGCAGCTTTCCAGGAAGGACCAACGAGCAGTACTTC
CASSFPGRTNEQYF
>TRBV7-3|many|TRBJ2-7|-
TGTGCCAGCAGCTTAACCGGACCGGGACATTACTACGAGCAGTACTTC
CASSLTGPGHYYEQYF
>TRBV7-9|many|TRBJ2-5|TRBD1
TGTGCCAGCAGCTTTCCGGGACAGGGAGGCGGGGAGACCCAGTACTTC
CASSFPGQGGGETQYF
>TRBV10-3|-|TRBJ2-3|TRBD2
TGTGCCATCCGAGGGTCAGGGCCGGGGGGGGTAGATACGCAGTATTTT
CAIRGSGPGGVDTQYF
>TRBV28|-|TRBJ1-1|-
TGTGCCAGCAGTTTTTTGGGGGTCAGGAAAACTGAAGCTTTCTTT
CASSFLGVRKTEAFF
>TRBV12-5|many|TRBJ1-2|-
TGTGCTAGTGGTTTGGCCACTCAGGGAGCTAACTATGGCTACACCTTC
CASGLATQGANYGYTF
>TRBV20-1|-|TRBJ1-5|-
TGCAGTGCAGCGACCGGGGGCAATCAGCCCCAGCATTTT
CSAATGGNQPQHF
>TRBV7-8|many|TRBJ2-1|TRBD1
TGTGCCAGCAGCCGGGACAGGGCCGGCTCCTACAATGAGCAGTTCTTC
CASSRDRAGSYNEQFF
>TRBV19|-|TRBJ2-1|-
TGTGCCAGTAACCCCGGGGCGTACAATGAGCAGTTCTTC
CASNPGAYNEQFF
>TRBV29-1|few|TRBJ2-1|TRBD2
TGCAGCGTCGGCGGGGGACTACAACCCGGGCAGTTCTTC
CSVGGGLQPGQFF
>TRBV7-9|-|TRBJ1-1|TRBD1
TGTGCCAGCATACGACAGGGCTTGGTGAACACTGAAGCTTTCTTT
CASIRQGLVNTEAFF
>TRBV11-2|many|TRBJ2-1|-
TGTGCCAGCAGCTTTTACAGACAGAGATACAATGAGCAGTTCTTC
CASSFYRQRYNEQFF
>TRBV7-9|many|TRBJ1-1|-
TGTGCCAGCAGCATTCGGGGACAGAACACTGAAGCTTTCTTT
CASSIRGQNTEAFF
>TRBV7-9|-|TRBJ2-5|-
TGTGCCAGCAGCTATCCTCGGGGGGCCCAACAAGAGACCCAGTACTTC
CASSYPRGAQQETQYF
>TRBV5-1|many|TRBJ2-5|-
TGCGCCAGCAGCTTGGGGGGGGCAAGGCAGGAGACCCAGTACTTC
CASSLGGARQETQYF
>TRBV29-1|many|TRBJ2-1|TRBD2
TGCAGCGGGGGGGGTCTATCCTACAATGAGCAGTTCTTC
CSGGGLSYNEQFF
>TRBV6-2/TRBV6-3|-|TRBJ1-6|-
TGTGCCAGCAGTTACTCGACGGTGCGAAATTCACCCCTCCACTTT
CASSYSTVRNSPLHF
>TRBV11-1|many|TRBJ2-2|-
TGTGCCAGCAGCTTACGACGGTCGAACACCGGGGAGCTGTTTTTT
CASSLRRSNTGELFF
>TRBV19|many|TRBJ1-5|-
TGTGCCAGTAGAAATGTGGGGGGCAATCAGCCCCAGCATTTT
CASRNVGGNQPQHF
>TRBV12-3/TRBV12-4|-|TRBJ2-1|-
TGTACCAGCAGTTCCCGGGGTGGCAATGAGCAGTTCTTC
CTSSSRGGNEQFF
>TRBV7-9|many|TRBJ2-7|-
TGTGCCAGCACCCAGAGGGACCGAATTTACGAGCAGTACTTC
CASTQRDRIYEQYF
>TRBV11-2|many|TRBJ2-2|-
TGTGCCAGCAGCTTAACGTGGCAGGGCGACACCGGGGAGCTGTTTTTT
CASSLTWQGDTGELFF
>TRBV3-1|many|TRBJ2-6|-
TGTGCCAGCAGCCAAGACCGGACAAGGGCCAACGTCCTGACTTTC
CASSQDRTRANVLTF
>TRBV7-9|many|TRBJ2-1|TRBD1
TGTGCCAGCAGCGACCGGGACAGGGCATACAATGAGCAGTTCTTC
CASSDRDRAYNEQFF
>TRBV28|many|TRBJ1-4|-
TGTGCCAGCAGTTTCTCCCTCGGCTGGCTGTTTTTT
CASSFSLGWLFF
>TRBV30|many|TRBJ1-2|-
TGTGCCTGGAGTCCGCAGTCAGGGCGAGGCTACACCTTC
CAWSPQSGRGYTF
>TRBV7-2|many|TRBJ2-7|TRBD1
TGTGCCAGCAGGGACAGGGCGAGCTCCTACGAGCAGTACTTC
CASRDRASSYEQYF
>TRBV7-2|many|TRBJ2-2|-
TGTGCCAGCAGCTCTGCGAACACCGGGGAGCTGTTTTTT
CASSSANTGELFF
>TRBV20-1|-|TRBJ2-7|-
TGCAGTGCTAGAGGGATACAGGAGGGTTACGAGCAGTACTTC
CSARGIQEGYEQYF
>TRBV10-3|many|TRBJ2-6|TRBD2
TGTGCCATCAGTGAGTTCCAGCGGGGGACTGGGGCCAACGTCCTGACTTTC
CAISEFQRGTGANVLTF
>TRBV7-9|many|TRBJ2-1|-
TGTGCCAGCAACCCGGACAGTGGGGGCAATGAGCAGTTCTTC
CASNPDSGGNEQFF
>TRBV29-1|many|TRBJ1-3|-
TGCAGCGTTGAACCTGGGTCTGGAAACACCATATATTTT
CSVEPGSGNTIYF
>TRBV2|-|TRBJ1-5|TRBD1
TGTGCCAGCCCCTCCTCGGCCACCGAGATGGCCTGGACAGGGAGTCAGCCCCAGCATTTT
CASPSSATEMAWTGSQPQHF
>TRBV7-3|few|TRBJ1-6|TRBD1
TGTGCCAGCAGCTTGGGACAGGGACCCCACTATAATTCACCCCTCCACTTT
CASSLGQGPHYNSPLHF
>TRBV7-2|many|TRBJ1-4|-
TGTGCCAGCAGCTTAGCAGGGGCTGGGGAAAAACTGTTTTTT
CASSLAGAGEKLFF
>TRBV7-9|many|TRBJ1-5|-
TGTGCCAGCAGCTTAGGAGTCGATCAGCCCCAGCATTTT
CASSLGVDQPQHF
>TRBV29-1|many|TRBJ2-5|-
TGCAGCGTTGAAGATAAGGACAGCCAAGAGACCCAGTACTTC
CSVEDKDSQETQYF
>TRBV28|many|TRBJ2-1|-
TGTGCCAGCAGTTTATCCCCGGGACGTAGCTCCTACAATGAGCAGTTCTTC
CASSLSPGRSSYNEQFF
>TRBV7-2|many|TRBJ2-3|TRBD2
TGTGCCAGCAGCTTAGTCGGCGGGGGGGCGGATACGCAGTATTTT
CASSLVGGGADTQYF
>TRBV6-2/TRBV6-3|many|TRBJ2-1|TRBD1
TGTGCCAGCAGTACTGGGACAGGGGTAAACAATGAGCAGTTCTTC
CASSTGTGVNNEQFF
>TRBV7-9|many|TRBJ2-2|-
TGTGCCAGCAGCTTAGCGAGGGGAAACACCGGGGAGCTGTTTTTT
CASSLARGNTGELFF
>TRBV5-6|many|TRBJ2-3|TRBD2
TGTGCCAGCAGCCCTGTATCTAGCGGGTCATCGGAGGCGCAGTATTTT
CASSPVSSGSSEAQYF
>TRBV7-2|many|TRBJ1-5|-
TGTGCCAGCAGTTCAGGGAGGGGGACCCGATATAGCAATCAGCCCCAGCATTTT
CASSSGRGTRYSNQPQHF
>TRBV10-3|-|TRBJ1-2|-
TGTGCCATCAATCGGACAGATCTCTATGGCTACACCTTC
CAINRTDLYGYTF
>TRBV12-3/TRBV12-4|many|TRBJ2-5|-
TGTGCCAGCAGTTTGTTCAGTCAAGAGACCCAGTACTTC
CASSLFSQETQYF
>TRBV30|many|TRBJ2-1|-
TGTGCCTGGAGTGTAGGGCACATGGTCTCCTACAATGAGCAGTTCTTC
CAWSVGHMVSYNEQFF
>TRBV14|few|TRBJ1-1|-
TGTGCCAGCAGCCTCCAACGTCGGGGGTCCACTGAAGCTTTCTTT
CASSLQRRGSTEAFF
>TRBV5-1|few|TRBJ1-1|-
TGCGCCAGCAGCTTGGAGGAGGGGGACACTGAAGCTTTCTTT
CASSLEEGDTEAFF
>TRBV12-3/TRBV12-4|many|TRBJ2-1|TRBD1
TGTGCCAGCAGCCTGGCCACAGGGGGCTCCTACAATGAGCAGTTCTTC
CASSLATGGSYNEQFF
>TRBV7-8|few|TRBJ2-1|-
TGTGCCAGCAGCGCCCCCCGTGGGAAGAACAATGAGCAGTTCTTC
CASSAPRGKNNEQFF
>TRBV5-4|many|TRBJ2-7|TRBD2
TGTGCCAGCAGCGATGGGACTAGCTACGAGCAGTACTTC
CASSDGTSYEQYF